Shown below are 17 T cell receptor beta chains from a single sample sequenced in a study of blood T cell repertoires in COVID-19. The method was immunoSEQ multiplex PCR; TCRdb's version includes in-frame clones alone and lacks a portion of them. The sample shows hundreds of thousands of clones, under 90% of them seen only once. The source material was peripheral blood. These receptors all stem from a woman in her twenties or thirties with COVID-19, enrolled during active disease.

The genes are TRBV29-1 and TRBJ1-1; D is ambiguous. The V end lost 1 base, the J end lost 8 bases, and 11 bases lay between the germline ends. The CDR3 loop spans 12 amino acids. In germline, CDR1 is SQVTM, CDR2 ANQGSEA. CDR3 DNA: TGCAGCGTTGAAGGGGGAGGGATGGAAGCTTTCTTT. Translated, it gives CSVEGGGMEAFF.

The chain uses TRBV9 and TRBJ2-3; a possible D gene is TRBD2 (6 bases). Looked up from germline, CDR1 is SGDLS and CDR2 is YYNGEE. The CDR3 spans 13 residues. V lost 4 bases and J 6 bases, leaving 12 bases between the germline ends. Here the CDR3 DNA reads TGTGCCAGCAGCCTGGGACTGGCGGATACGCAGTATTTT. Protein product: CASSLGLADTQYF.

The J gene is TRBJ1-2, the V gene TRBV9, with D possibly matching TRBD1 (5 bases). V gave up 0 bases and J gave up 0 bases, with 9 bases separating them. The CDR3 has 15 residues. Germline lookup yields CDR1 SGDLS and CDR2 YYNGEE. The CDR3 here is CASSVGPTANYGYTF. CDR3 DNA sequence: TGTGCCAGCAGCGTAGGACCGACAGCTAACTATGGCTACACCTTC.

The chain joins TRBV3-1 (or the pseudogene TRBV3-2) to TRBJ1-3; D not certain. Trimming removed 0 bases from V and 3 bases from J, with 9 bases in between. The CDR3 totals 15 residues. Germline V gene data show CDR1 as LGHDT and CDR2 as YNNKEL (reference sequence). CDR3 region: CASSQDTGVGNTIYF. CDR3 in DNA: TGTGCCAGCAGCCAAGATACCGGGGTTGGAAACACCATATATTTT.

The V and J genes are TRBV9 and TRBJ1-2, with 7 bases matching TRBD1. The CDR3 runs 12 residues. Germline V lookup: CDR1 SGDLS, CDR2 YYNGEE. V was pared by 4 bases and J by 8 bases, with 5 bases of the junction left unmatched. The CDR3 is CASSTRTGGYTF. The CDR3 bases are TGTGCCAGCAGCACCAGGACAGGCGGCTACACCTTC.

This chain uses TRBV7-2 with TRBJ1-3, with D possibly being TRBD1 (5 bases). V lost 0 bases and J lost 4, with 13 bases in between. The CDR3 is made up of 16 amino acids. Germline V lookup: CDR1 SGHTA, CDR2 FQGNSA. CDR3 nucleotide sequence: TGTGCCAGCAGCTTAGCGCGGGGGGTAACCGGAAACACCATATATTTT. As protein: CASSLARGVTGNTIYF.

The CDR3 region has the DNA TGTGCCAGCAGTGAAATACCCGGGATATTCGAGGAGACCCAGTACTTC. Translating it yields CASSEIPGIFEETQYF. V gene TRBV2 combines with J gene TRBJ2-5, with D possibly matching TRBD2 (5 bases). The CDR3 has 16 amino acids. Germline V gives CDR1 SNHLY, CDR2 FYNNEI. Trimming took off 2 bases at V and 5 bases at J, with 18 bases between the two ends.

The V gene is TRBV9, the J gene TRBJ2-2, with 9 bases matching TRBD1. The CDR3 is 17 amino acids. With 4 bases clipped from V and 4 bases from J, the junction kept 11 bases outside the gene matches. The germline V gene has CDR1 SGDLS and CDR2 YYNGEE. The CDR3 region has the DNA TGTGCCAGCAGCCCCTCGGGACAGGGTTCTACCACCGGGGAGCTGTTTTTT. The encoded protein is CASSPSGQGSTTGELFF.

The chain employs TRBV19 and TRBJ2-7; tentative D call: TRBD1 (5 bases). Per germline, CDR1 LNHDA and CDR2 SQIVND (reference sequence). Trimming pared 6 bases from V and 3 bases from J, leaving 9 bases between. The CDR3 is made up of 12 amino acids. The CDR3 DNA sequence: TGTGCCAGTAGGGACACACTCTACGAGCAGTACTTC. As protein: CASRDTLYEQYF.

The CDR3 bases are TGTGCCAGCAGAGGCCGGGGGGTTCGATACAATGAGCAGTTCTTC. It yields the protein CASRGRGVRYNEQFF. The chain is built from TRBV6-5 and TRBJ2-1; 7 bases map to TRBD2. CDR1 and CDR2 (germline): MNHEY, SVGAGI. The CDR3 covers 15 residues. V lost 6 bases to trimming and J lost 4 bases; unmatched junction nucleotides: 9.

The chain employs TRBV11-2 and TRBJ1-5; 8 nucleotides match TRBD1. The J segment lost 6 bases and the V segment lost 5 bases, leaving 15 bases of the junction unmatched. The CDR3 sequence is 17 residues long. Germline CDR1 is SGHAT and CDR2 is FQNNGV. The CDR3 protein is CASSPRPQGAKGQPQHF. The CDR3 nucleotides are TGTGCCAGCAGCCCCAGGCCCCAGGGGGCAAAGGGTCAGCCCCAGCATTTT.

The chain combines TRBV6-5 with TRBJ1-3; a possible D gene is TRBD1 (5 bases). Germline-derived CDR1 and CDR2 are MNHEY and SVGAGI. V was trimmed by 6 bases and J by 4 bases, leaving 13 bases between them. The length of the CDR3 is 14 residues. The CDR3 spells CASSQDKWGNTIYF. CDR3 coding DNA: TGTGCCAGCAGCCAGGACAAGTGGGGAAACACCATATATTTT.

The chain joins TRBV4-1 to TRBJ1-5, with D unresolved. Trimming cost V 4 bases and J 0 bases, with 7 bases left between them. Germline V gives CDR1 MGHRA, CDR2 YSYEKL. The length of the CDR3 is 14 residues. The CDR3 DNA reads as TGCGCCAGCAGCCTGCGAGTTAGCAATCAGCCCCAGCATTTT. Translation gives CASSLRVSNQPQHF.

The CDR3 protein is CASSRRENTEAFF. CDR3 nucleotides: TGTGCCAGCAGCCGGAGGGAGAACACTGAAGCTTTCTTT. The chain joins TRBV7-3 to TRBJ1-1; no clear D. This CDR3 has 13 residues. V was pared by 5 bases and J by 1 base, with 8 bases between. Germline V gene lookup returns CDR1 SGHTA and CDR2 FQGTGA.

The table lists this clone with a count of one. CDR3 region: CASSQGPRETQYF. The CDR3 bases are TGTGCCAGCAGCCAGGGGCCAAGAGAGACCCAGTACTTC. The J gene is TRBJ2-5, the V gene TRBV3-1 (or the pseudogene TRBV3-2); D perhaps matches TRBD1 (5 bases). The CDR3 loop spans 13 amino acids. The V end was cut by 3 bases, the J end by 4 bases, with 9 bases between. Germline V gene lookup returns CDR1 LGHDT and CDR2 YNNKEL (reference sequence).

V gene TRBV6-6 combines with J gene TRBJ2-3, with a tentative D call TRBD1 (5 bases). With 2 bases removed from V and 4 bases from J, the gap between germline ends came to 16 bases. Germline V gene data show CDR1 as MNHNY and CDR2 as SVGAGI (reference sequence). The CDR3 length is 16 residues. The CDR3, as DNA: TGTGCCAGCAGTTACCCTGGGCAGGGTGGCCCAGATACGCAGTATTTT. Translating it yields CASSYPGQGGPDTQYF.

The genes are TRBV7-8 and TRBJ1-2; 8 positions agree with TRBD1. Unmatched junction bases numbered 9, after V lost 5 bases and J lost 4 bases. The CDR3 consists of 15 residues. The germline CDR1 and CDR2 sequences are SGHVS and FQNEAQ. DNA of the CDR3: TGTGCCAGCAGCATAGGGACAGGTCGGGGCTATGGCTACACCTTC. Its translation is CASSIGTGRGYGYTF.